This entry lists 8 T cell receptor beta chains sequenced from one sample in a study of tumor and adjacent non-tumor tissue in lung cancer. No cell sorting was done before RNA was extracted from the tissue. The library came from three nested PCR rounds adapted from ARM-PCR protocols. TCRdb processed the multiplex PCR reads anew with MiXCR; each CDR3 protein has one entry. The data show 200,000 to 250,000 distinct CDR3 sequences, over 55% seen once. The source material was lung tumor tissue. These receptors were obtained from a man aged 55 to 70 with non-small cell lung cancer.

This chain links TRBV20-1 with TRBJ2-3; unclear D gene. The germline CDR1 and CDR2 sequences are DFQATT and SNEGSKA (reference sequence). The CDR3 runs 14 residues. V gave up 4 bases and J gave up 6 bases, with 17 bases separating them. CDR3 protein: CSAIEPRGADTQYF. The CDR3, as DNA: TGCAGTGCTATTGAGCCCCGAGGAGCTGATACGCAGTATTTT.

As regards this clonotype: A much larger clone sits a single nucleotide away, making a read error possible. CDR3 in amino acids: CASTEQGKANQPQQF. The DNA for the CDR3 is TGTGCCAGCACCGAACAGGGGAAAGCGAATCAGCCCCAGCAATTT. The J gene is TRBJ1-5, the V gene TRBV28; 7 bases fit TRBD1. Germline CDR1 and CDR2: MDHEN and SYDVKM. The CDR3 is 15 residues long.

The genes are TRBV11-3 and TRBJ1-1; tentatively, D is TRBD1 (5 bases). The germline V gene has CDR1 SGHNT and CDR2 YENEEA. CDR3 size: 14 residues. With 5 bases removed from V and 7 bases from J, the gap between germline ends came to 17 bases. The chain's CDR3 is CASSQGLTAHEAFF. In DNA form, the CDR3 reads TGTGCCAGCAGCCAGGGACTAACAGCACATGAAGCTTTCTTT.

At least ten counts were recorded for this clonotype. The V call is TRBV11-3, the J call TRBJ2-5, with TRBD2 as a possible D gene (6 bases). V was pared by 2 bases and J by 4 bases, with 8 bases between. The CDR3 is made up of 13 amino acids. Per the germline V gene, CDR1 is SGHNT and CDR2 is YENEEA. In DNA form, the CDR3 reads TGTGCCAGCAGCTTATTGGGGGGAGAGACCCAGTACTTC. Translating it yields CASSLLGGETQYF.

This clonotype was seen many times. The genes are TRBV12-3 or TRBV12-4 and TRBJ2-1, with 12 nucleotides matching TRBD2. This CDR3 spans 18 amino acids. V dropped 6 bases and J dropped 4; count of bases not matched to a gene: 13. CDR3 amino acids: CASSLGLPGLAGYNEQFF. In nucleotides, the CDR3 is TGTGCCAGCAGCCTAGGGCTTCCCGGACTAGCGGGGTACAATGAGCAGTTCTTC.

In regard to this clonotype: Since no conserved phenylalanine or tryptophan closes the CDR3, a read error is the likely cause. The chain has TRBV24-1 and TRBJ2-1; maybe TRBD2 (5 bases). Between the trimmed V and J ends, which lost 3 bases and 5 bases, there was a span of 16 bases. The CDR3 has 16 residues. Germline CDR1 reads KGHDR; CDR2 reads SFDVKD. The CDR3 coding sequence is TGTGCCACCAGTGATATCGCCGCAGGAGGAGACAATGAGCAGTTCTGC. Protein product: CATSDIAAGGDNEQFC.

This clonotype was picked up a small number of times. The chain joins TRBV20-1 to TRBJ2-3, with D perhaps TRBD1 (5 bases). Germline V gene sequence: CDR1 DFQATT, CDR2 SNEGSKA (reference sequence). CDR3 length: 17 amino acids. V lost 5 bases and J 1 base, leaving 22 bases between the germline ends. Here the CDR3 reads CSALQGLGAWGTDTQYF. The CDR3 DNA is TGCAGTGCTTTACAAGGTTTAGGGGCATGGGGCACAGATACGCAGTATTTT.

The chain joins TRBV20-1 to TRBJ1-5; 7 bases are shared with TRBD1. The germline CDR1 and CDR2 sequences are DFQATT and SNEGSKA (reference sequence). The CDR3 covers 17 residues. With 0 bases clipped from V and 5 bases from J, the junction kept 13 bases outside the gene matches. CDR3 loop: CSARDPRDRVWDQPQHF. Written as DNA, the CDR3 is TGCAGTGCTAGAGACCCCAGAGACAGGGTATGGGATCAGCCCCAGCATTTT.